This T cell receptor beta chain was identified in a study of cytomegalovirus exposure and HLA in healthy donors. Study-wide results and caveats: Cytomegalovirus status was reportedly diagnosed by the classifier with high specificity and sensitivity.

About this clone itself: Its antigen is not identified. A read error may produce the germline difference seen at one junction end.

The CDR3 extends over 15 amino acids. Germline-derived CDR1 and CDR2 are SEHNR and FQNEAQ (reference sequence). The PCR made use of 60 Vbeta and 13 Jbeta primers. Data came from immunoSEQ multiplex PCR; TCRdb stores just in-frame clones and leaves some out. Of fewer than 90,000 clones listed, around four fifths are singletons. The TCR was taken from a man younger than 45 in good health and CMV-seropositive. The source material was PBMCs. This sequence joins TRBV7-9 and TRBJ1-4; unclear D gene. Written as DNA, the CDR3 is TGTTCCAGCAGCCCGGCGGGGACAACTAATGAAAAACTGTTTTTT. It encodes CSSSPAGTTNEKLFF.